The rows below give T cell receptor beta chains drawn from one sample of a study of early T cells in non-severe SARS-CoV-2 infection. TCRdb independently ran MiXCR on the 5' RACE reads; one entry per CDR3 protein. The sample lists about 35,000 distinct CDR3 sequences, over 4.5% occurring once. The sample comprised whole blood. All receptors come from an adult who was a healthcare worker with PCR-confirmed SARS-CoV-2 infection or an uninfected control (not recorded which). CDR3s include the opening cysteine and the closing phenylalanine or tryptophan. The order of the fields is V gene, D gene, clone size, J gene, CDR3 protein, CDR3 DNA. A D gene is named only where the DNA matches it firmly. Some rows mark clone size as missing; the rest say once, few, many or name a class of expanded clone.

v_call: TRBV4-2
d_call: TRBD1
clone_size: many
j_call: TRBJ1-4
cdr3_aa: CASSQEGTGTEKLFF
cdr3_nt: TGTGCCAGCAGCCAAGAAGGGACAGGGACAGAAAAACTGTTTTTT

v_call: TRBV3-1
d_call: TRBD2
clone_size: many
j_call: TRBJ2-7
cdr3_aa: CASSRLTVAGGHSYEQYF
cdr3_nt: TGTGCCAGCAGCCGCCTGACGGTAGCGGGGGGCCACTCCTACGAGCAGTACTTC

v_call: TRBV12-3/TRBV12-4
d_call: .
clone_size: .
j_call: TRBJ2-3
cdr3_aa: CASLGSSRSDTQYF
cdr3_nt: TGTGCCAGCCTGGGTAGCTCCCGGTCAGATACGCAGTATTTT

v_call: TRBV12-3/TRBV12-4
d_call: .
clone_size: .
j_call: TRBJ2-3
cdr3_aa: CASSLQPSSTDTQYF
cdr3_nt: TGTGCCAGCAGCCTTCAGCCAAGTAGCACAGATACGCAGTATTTT

v_call: TRBV5-1
d_call: .
clone_size: few
j_call: TRBJ1-2
cdr3_aa: CASRNRLGDRYGYTF
cdr3_nt: TGCGCCAGCAGAAATAGGCTGGGAGACCGCTATGGCTACACCTTC

v_call: TRBV29-1
d_call: .
clone_size: .
j_call: TRBJ2-7
cdr3_aa: CSAARGISYEQYF
cdr3_nt: TGCAGCGCGGCGCGAGGGATCTCCTACGAGCAGTACTTC

v_call: TRBV10-3
d_call: TRBD2
clone_size: .
j_call: TRBJ2-1
cdr3_aa: CAILPGTSGGADEQFF
cdr3_nt: TGTGCCATCCTCCCCGGGACTAGCGGGGGGGCGGATGAGCAGTTCTTC

v_call: TRBV29-1
d_call: TRBD1
clone_size: many
j_call: TRBJ2-1
cdr3_aa: CSVVGQGAGEQFF
cdr3_nt: TGCAGCGTTGTAGGACAGGGGGCTGGTGAGCAGTTCTTC

v_call: TRBV7-9
d_call: .
clone_size: few
j_call: TRBJ1-2
cdr3_aa: CASSPRQIRNYGYTF
cdr3_nt: TGTGCCAGCAGCCCCCGACAAATTCGAAACTATGGCTACACCTTC

v_call: TRBV29-1
d_call: TRBD1
clone_size: .
j_call: TRBJ1-1
cdr3_aa: CSVPGQGGTEAFF
cdr3_nt: TGCAGCGTTCCCGGACAGGGTGGCACTGAAGCTTTCTTT

v_call: TRBV5-6
d_call: .
clone_size: .
j_call: TRBJ2-7
cdr3_aa: CASSLASGDSYEQYF
cdr3_nt: TGTGCCAGCAGCTTGGCGTCGGGTGACTCCTACGAGCAGTACTTC

v_call: TRBV12-3/TRBV12-4
d_call: TRBD1
clone_size: many
j_call: TRBJ1-2
cdr3_aa: CASSQNRGGGYTF
cdr3_nt: TGTGCCAGCAGCCAGAACAGGGGAGGCGGCTACACCTTC

v_call: TRBV2
d_call: TRBD2
clone_size: many
j_call: TRBJ2-1
cdr3_aa: CASGPGLATNEQFF
cdr3_nt: TGTGCCAGCGGTCCGGGACTAGCTACCAATGAGCAGTTCTTC

v_call: TRBV6-5
d_call: .
clone_size: many
j_call: TRBJ1-1
cdr3_aa: CASSYSSRTARGAFF
cdr3_nt: TGTGCCAGCAGTTACTCCAGTAGGACAGCGCGAGGAGCTTTCTTT

v_call: TRBV3-1
d_call: .
clone_size: many
j_call: TRBJ1-3
cdr3_aa: CASSQDHSPGNTIYF
cdr3_nt: TGTGCCAGCAGCCAAGATCACAGTCCAGGAAACACCATATATTTT

v_call: TRBV9
d_call: .
clone_size: many
j_call: TRBJ2-2
cdr3_aa: CASSVSTWAGVGGELFF
cdr3_nt: TGTGCCAGCAGCGTAAGCACTTGGGCAGGGGTCGGCGGGGAGCTGTTTTTT

v_call: TRBV7-2
d_call: TRBD2
clone_size: many
j_call: TRBJ2-3
cdr3_aa: CASSPLTSGGAVDTQYF
cdr3_nt: TGTGCCAGCAGCCCTCTTACTAGCGGGGGGGCGGTAGATACGCAGTATTTT

v_call: TRBV6-1
d_call: .
clone_size: few
j_call: TRBJ2-5
cdr3_aa: CASSALVETQYF
cdr3_nt: TGTGCCAGCAGTGCGCTCGTAGAGACCCAGTACTTC

v_call: TRBV12-3/TRBV12-4
d_call: .
clone_size: few
j_call: TRBJ2-3
cdr3_aa: CASSPWARGQYF
cdr3_nt: TGTGCCAGCAGTCCCTGGGCGCGAGGGCAGTATTTT

v_call: TRBV20-1
d_call: TRBD2
clone_size: few
j_call: TRBJ2-1
cdr3_aa: CSARRTSVYDNEQFF
cdr3_nt: TGCAGTGCTAGGCGGACTAGCGTCTATGACAATGAGCAGTTCTTC